The next 11 T cell receptor beta chains were all read from a single sample in a study of blood T cell repertoires in COVID-19. Produced via immunoSEQ multiplex PCR; TCRdb's table is partial and in-frame only. Here the sample spans some 80,000 clones, roughly four fifths being singletons. Sequencing was performed on peripheral blood. The receptor set was obtained from a human donor in a cohort sampled during active COVID-19.

The V gene is TRBV19, the J gene TRBJ1-5; D is ambiguous. Germline CDR1 and CDR2: LNHDA and SQIVND (reference sequence). The V gene lost 7 bases and the J gene lost 0 bases, with 7 bases spanning the gap. The CDR3 is 13 amino acids. In DNA, the CDR3 is TGTGCCAGTAAGCAGGATAGCAATCAGCCCCAGCATTTT. Protein: CASKQDSNQPQHF.

This chain joins TRBV5-1 and TRBJ2-2; unclear D gene. The germline V gene has CDR1 SGHRS and CDR2 YFSETQ. Trimming cost V 0 bases and J 7 bases, with 16 bases left between them. CDR3 length: 16 residues. DNA for the CDR3: TGCGCCAGCAGCTTGGGTCTAGTCGATGTGGGCGGGGAGCTGTTTTTT. Its translation is CASSLGLVDVGGELFF.

V and J are TRBV6-5 and TRBJ1-2; 7 bases agree with TRBD1. The trim removed 10 bases at V and 8 bases at J, leaving 13 bases unmatched. The germline gives CDR1 MNHEY, CDR2 SVGAGI. This CDR3 has 13 amino acids. CDR3 sequence: CATLGEGAGGYTF. CDR3 coding DNA: TGTGCCACCCTGGGCGAGGGGGCTGGAGGCTACACCTTC.

This clone was observed a handful of times. The V call is TRBV7-9, the J call TRBJ2-5, with 9 bases lining up with TRBD2. J lost 3 bases, V lost 1 base, and 0 bases had no gene match. The length of the CDR3 is 14 residues. The V gene's germline CDR1 is SEHNR and CDR2 FQNEAQ (reference sequence). The CDR3 sequence: CASSLGLAEETQYF. The CDR3 region has the DNA TGTGCCAGCAGCTTAGGACTAGCGGAAGAGACCCAGTACTTC.

The chain joins TRBV19 to TRBJ2-2; TRBD1 matches 7 bases. J lost 2 bases, V lost 6 bases, and 15 bases had no gene match. The CDR3 extends over 18 amino acids. The germline gives CDR1 LNHDA, CDR2 SQIVND (reference sequence). The CDR3 here is CASRPPPGTVPNTGELFF. The CDR3 DNA is TGTGCCAGTAGACCTCCCCCTGGGACAGTGCCCAACACCGGGGAGCTGTTTTTT.

The gene calls are TRBV28 and TRBJ1-4; D is undetermined. Trimming cost V 5 bases and J 0 bases, with 10 bases left between them. Per the germline V gene, CDR1 is MDHEN and CDR2 is SYDVKM. This CDR3 is built from 15 residues. The CDR3 region is CASSLTQSTNEKLFF. As DNA, the CDR3 is TGTGCCAGCAGTCTAACACAGTCAACTAATGAAAAACTGTTTTTT.

The V and J genes are TRBV6-5 and TRBJ2-5, with 8 bases that match TRBD2. J was trimmed by 7 bases and V by 2 bases; bases with no gene match: 0. Germline CDR1 and CDR2: MNHEY and SVGAGI. This CDR3 is 12 amino acids long. The CDR3 coding sequence is TGTGCCAGCAGTTACGCGGGAGGGACCCAGTACTTC. Protein sequence: CASSYAGGTQYF.

The chain carries TRBV19 and TRBJ2-1; D is perhaps TRBD1 (6 bases). Per the germline V gene, CDR1 is LNHDA and CDR2 is SQIVND (reference sequence). The ends were cut back, 1 base at V and 2 bases at J, with 9 bases in the middle. The length of the CDR3 is 15 residues. The DNA for the CDR3 is TGTGCCAGTAGTATAGGGCAGGGGCCCTACAATGAGCAGTTCTTC. Translated, it gives CASSIGQGPYNEQFF.

The table lists this clone with a few counts. The chain links TRBV27 to TRBJ1-5; tentative D call: TRBD1 (5 bases). From germline, CDR1 is MNHEY and CDR2 SMNVEV (reference sequence). The CDR3 sequence is 17 residues long. V was pared by 7 bases and J by 0 bases, with 19 bases between. Here the CDR3 DNA reads TGTGCCAGCAAACCCAATGGGGCAAAGACTAGCAATCAGCCCCAGCATTTT. It specifies CASKPNGAKTSNQPQHF.

This rearrangement joins TRBV5-1 to TRBJ2-1; TRBD2 agrees at 8 bases. The CDR3 loop spans 15 amino acids. V lost 3 bases to trimming and J lost 0 bases; unmatched junction nucleotides: 2. CDR1 and CDR2 (germline): SGHRS, YFSETQ. As DNA, the CDR3 is TGCGCCAGCAGCTCGGGGGGGAGCTCCTACAATGAGCAGTTCTTC. Protein sequence: CASSSGGSSYNEQFF.

This chain connects TRBV30 to TRBJ2-2; 12 nucleotides match TRBD1. Germline-derived CDR1 and CDR2 are GTSNPN and SVGIG (reference sequence). The CDR3 spans 15 residues. Losses at the gene ends were 4 bases for V and 4 bases for J; bases not matched to a gene: 4. CDR3 in amino acids: CAWTRDRGLTGELFF. CDR3 sequence (DNA): TGTGCCTGGACTCGGGACAGGGGGCTCACCGGGGAGCTGTTTTTT.